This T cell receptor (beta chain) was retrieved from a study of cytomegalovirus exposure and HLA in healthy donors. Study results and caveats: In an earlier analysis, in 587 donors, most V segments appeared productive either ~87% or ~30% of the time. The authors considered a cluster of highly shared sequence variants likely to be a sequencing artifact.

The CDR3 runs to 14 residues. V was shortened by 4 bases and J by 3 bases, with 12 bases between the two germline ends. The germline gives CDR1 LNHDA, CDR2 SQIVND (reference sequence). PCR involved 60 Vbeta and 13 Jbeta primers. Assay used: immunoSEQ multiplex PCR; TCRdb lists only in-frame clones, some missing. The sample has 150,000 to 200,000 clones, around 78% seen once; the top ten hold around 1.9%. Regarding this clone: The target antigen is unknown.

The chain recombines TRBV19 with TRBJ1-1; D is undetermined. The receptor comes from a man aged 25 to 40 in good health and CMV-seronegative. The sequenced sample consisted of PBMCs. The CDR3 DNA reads TGTGCCAGTAGTACGCCCGGTGTAGACACTGAAGCTTTCTTT. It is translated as CASSTPGVDTEAFF.